This T cell receptor beta chain was found in a study of liver allograft versus peripheral blood T cells. Study summary: Peripheral blood of the recipients supplied T cell receptor repertoires that were compared with those in transplanted livers.

Relative to its sample, this clonotype is medium-sized (0.01 to 0.1%). TCRdb re-called the reads through MiXCR, storing one row per CDR3 protein. The top ten clones hold roughly 1.1% of a sample with 10,000 or so distinct CDR3 sequences, roughly 20% of them seen once. The TCR originated in a human patient who had a liver transplant. Some T cells may have originated in the graft donor.

Here the CDR3 DNA reads TGTGCCAGCAGTTACCAGCACACTGAAGCTTTCTTT. This codes for CASSYQHTEAFF. V usage is TRBV6-2 or TRBV6-3 and J usage is TRBJ1-1; unclear D gene. The CDR3 is 12 amino acids. V shed 2 bases and J shed 3 bases, with 4 bases lying between them. Germline-derived CDR1 and CDR2 are MNHEY and SVGEGT.